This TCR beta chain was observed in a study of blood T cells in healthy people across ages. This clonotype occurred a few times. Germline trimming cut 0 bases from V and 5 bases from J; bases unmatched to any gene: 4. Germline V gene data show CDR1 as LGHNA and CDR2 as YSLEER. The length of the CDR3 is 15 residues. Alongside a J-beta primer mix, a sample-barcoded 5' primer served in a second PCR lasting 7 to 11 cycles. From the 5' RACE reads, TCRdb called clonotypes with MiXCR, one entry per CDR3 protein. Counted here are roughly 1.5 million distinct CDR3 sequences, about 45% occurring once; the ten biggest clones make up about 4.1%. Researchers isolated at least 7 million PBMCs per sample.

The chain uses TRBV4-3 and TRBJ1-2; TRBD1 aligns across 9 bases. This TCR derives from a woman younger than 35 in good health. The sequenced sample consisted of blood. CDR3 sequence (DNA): TGCGCCAGCAGCCAAGATTTGGGACAGGGTTATGGCTACACCTTC. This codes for CASSQDLGQGYGYTF.